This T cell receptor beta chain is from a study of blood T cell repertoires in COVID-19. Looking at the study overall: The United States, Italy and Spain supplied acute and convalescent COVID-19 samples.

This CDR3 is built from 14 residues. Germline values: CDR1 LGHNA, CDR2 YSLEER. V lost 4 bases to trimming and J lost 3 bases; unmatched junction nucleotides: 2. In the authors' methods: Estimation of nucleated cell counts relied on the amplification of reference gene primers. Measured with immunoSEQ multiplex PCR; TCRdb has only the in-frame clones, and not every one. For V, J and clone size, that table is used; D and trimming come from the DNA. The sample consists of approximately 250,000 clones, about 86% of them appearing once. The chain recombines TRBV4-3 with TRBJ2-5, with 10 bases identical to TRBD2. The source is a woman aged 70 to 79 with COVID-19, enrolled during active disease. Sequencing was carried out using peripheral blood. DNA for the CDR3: TGCGCCAGCAGCCGAACTAGCGGGGAAGAGACCCAGTACTTC. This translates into CASSRTSGEETQYF.